The present T cell receptor beta chain was sequenced within a study of cytomegalovirus exposure and HLA in healthy donors. Study conclusions and caveats: A later analysis by the authors found several of the most significant clusters apparently linked to common viral pathogens. The authors judged a highly shared variant cluster likely a sequencing artifact.

Regarding this clone: What it binds is unknown.

The CDR3 loop spans 15 amino acids. CDR1 and CDR2 from the germline V gene are SGHAT and FQNNGV. The V gene lost 5 bases and the J gene lost 0 bases, with 13 bases spanning the gap. The PCR made use of 60 Vbeta and 13 Jbeta primers. Sequenced by immunoSEQ multiplex PCR; TCRdb stores in-frame clones only, minus some. The sample contains 180,000 or so clones, about 80% of which appear only once. The TCR was taken from a man aged 50-59 years in good health and CMV-seropositive. The sample was PBMCs. The chain has TRBV11-2 and TRBJ1-1; D perhaps matches TRBD1 (6 bases). The CDR3 is CASSPPGGVNTEAFF. Here the CDR3 DNA reads TGTGCCAGCAGCCCCCCGGGGGGCGTGAACACTGAAGCTTTCTTT.